The 23 T cell receptor beta chains given below trace back to one sample, sequenced in a study of cytomegalovirus exposure and HLA in healthy donors. In the PCR, 60 Vbeta and 13 Jbeta primers were used. Sequencing was performed with immunoSEQ multiplex PCR; in TCRdb, only in-frame clones are kept and a portion is missing. Of some 130,000 clones in the sample, more than 75% were seen once. The sequenced sample was PBMCs. The receptor set was obtained from a man younger than 45 in good health and CMV-seronegative.

J is TRBJ2-5 and V is TRBV10-1; D gene unclear. Trimming cost V 3 bases and J 2 bases, with 7 bases left between them. The length of the CDR3 is 13 residues. The V gene's germline CDR1 is WNHNN and CDR2 SYGVQD (reference sequence). CDR3 nucleotides: TGCGCCAGCAGTGATAGAGCACAAGAGACCCAGTACTTC. Amino acids: CASSDRAQETQYF.

This sequence joins TRBV28 and TRBJ2-1, with 10 positions matching TRBD2. The germline V gene encodes CDR1 MDHEN and CDR2 SYDVKM. V shed 5 bases and J 2 bases; nucleotides not matched to a gene: 6. The CDR3 has 16 amino acids. The chain's CDR3 is CASSPTGLAAYNEQFF. The DNA for the CDR3 is TGTGCCAGCAGTCCAACCGGACTAGCGGCCTACAATGAGCAGTTCTTC.

This chain uses TRBV9 with TRBJ2-7, with TRBD2 matching 8 bases. This CDR3 comprises 16 residues. Germline CDR1 is SGDLS and CDR2 is YYNGEE. J lost 3 bases, V lost 3 bases, and 11 bases had no gene match. Here the CDR3 reads CASSGPSSGRFYEQYF. The CDR3 nucleotides read TGTGCCAGCAGCGGCCCCTCTAGCGGGCGGTTCTACGAGCAGTACTTC.

J is TRBJ1-4 and V is TRBV27; TRBD1 aligns across 11 bases. Germline V gene sequence: CDR1 MNHEY, CDR2 SMNVEV (reference sequence). This CDR3 contains 18 residues. The V and J ends lost 5 bases and 5 bases, in that order; junction bases with no gene match: 13. CDR3 sequence: CASSRTGGRSGINEKLFF. The CDR3 DNA reads TGTGCCAGCAGTCGGACAGGGGGCAGGTCTGGGATAAATGAAAAACTGTTTTTT.

This chain joins TRBV7-2 and TRBJ1-6, with D unresolved. CDR1 is SGHTA, CDR2 FQGNSA, per germline. Trimming removed 2 bases from V and 7 bases from J, with 6 bases in between. The CDR3 has 13 amino acids. CDR3 DNA: TGTGCCAGCAGCTTATCGAGAAATTCACCCCTCCACTTT. It yields the protein CASSLSRNSPLHF.

The gene calls are TRBV6-5 and TRBJ2-1, with a possible D match to TRBD1 (5 bases). CDR1 and CDR2 from the germline V gene are MNHEY and SVGAGI. V lost 0 bases to trimming and J lost 4 bases, with 10 bases between them. The CDR3 is made up of 15 amino acids. Here the CDR3 reads CASSYSQEQYNEQFF. Written as DNA, the CDR3 is TGTGCCAGCAGTTACTCACAGGAACAATACAATGAGCAGTTCTTC.

This clone occurred a few times. The chain employs TRBV5-6 and TRBJ1-2; TRBD1 agrees at 8 bases. The length of the CDR3 is 13 residues. V was pared by 5 bases and J by 7 bases, with 7 bases of the junction left unmatched. CDR1 SGHDT and CDR2 YYEEEE come from the germline V gene. The CDR3 here is CASSKGTGRGYTF. The CDR3 bases are TGTGCCAGCAGTAAGGGGACAGGTCGTGGCTACACCTTC.

This sequence joins TRBV5-1 and TRBJ2-7, with TRBD1 matching over 9 bases. The germline CDR1 and CDR2 sequences are SGHRS and YFSETQ. The CDR3 totals 16 residues. The junction had 8 bases not matched to a gene; V was cut back by 4 bases and J by 0 bases. CDR3 sequence (DNA): TGCGCCAGCAGCCCTGGACAGGGGATCCGCTCCTACGAGCAGTACTTC. Translating gives CASSPGQGIRSYEQYF. Variable domain in full (rest from reference TRBV5-1 and TRBJ2-7): KAGVTQTPRYLIKTRGQQVTLSCSPISGHRSVSWYQQTPGQGLQFLFEYFSETQRNKGNFPGRFSGRQFSNSRSEMNVSTLELGDSALYLCASSPGQGIRSYEQYFGPGTRLTVT.

V and J are TRBV28 and TRBJ2-1; 11 positions agree with TRBD2. The CDR3 has 15 amino acids. Per germline, CDR1 MDHEN and CDR2 SYDVKM. V lost 6 bases to trimming and J lost 6 bases; unmatched junction nucleotides: 7. The CDR3 is CASRKLAGVINEQFF. In DNA form, the CDR3 reads TGTGCCAGCAGGAAACTAGCGGGAGTTATCAATGAGCAGTTCTTC. The whole variable domain, remainder taken from reference TRBV28 and TRBJ2-1, is DVKVTQSSRYLVKRTGEKVFLECVQDMDHENMFWYRQDPGLGLRLIYFSYDVKMKEKGDIPEGYSVSREKKERFSLILESASTNQTSMYLCASRKLAGVINEQFFGPGTRLTVL.

V gene TRBV18 combines with J gene TRBJ2-2; TRBD2 aligns across 8 bases. The germline V gene has CDR1 KGHSH and CDR2 LQKENI. The CDR3 runs to 16 residues. V dropped 2 bases and J dropped 6; count of bases not matched to a gene: 8. DNA of the CDR3: TGTGCCAGCTCACCAATTTACGCGGGAGGAGCCGGGGAGCTGTTTTTT. Amino acid sequence: CASSPIYAGGAGELFF.

The V call is TRBV30, the J call TRBJ1-2; D remains unclear. The CDR3 extends over 13 amino acids. V was pared by 0 bases and J by 7 bases, with 12 bases between. Germline CDR1 GTSNPN, CDR2 SVGIG (reference sequence). Here the CDR3 reads CAWSVVTGGGYTF. In DNA form, the CDR3 reads TGTGCCTGGAGTGTGGTCACTGGAGGTGGCTACACCTTC.

The V call is TRBV10-3, the J call TRBJ2-1, with 7 bases aligning to TRBD1. The CDR3 runs to 14 residues. V shed 5 bases, J shed 3 bases, and the junction held 4 bases outside the gene matches. The V gene's germline CDR1 is ENHRY and CDR2 SYGVKD. CDR3 loop: CAISTGVRYNEQFF. As DNA, the CDR3 is TGTGCCATCAGTACAGGGGTACGCTACAATGAGCAGTTCTTC.

The chain combines TRBV10-3 with TRBJ1-1; TRBD1 is a possible D gene (5 bases). V shed 5 bases and J shed 5 bases, with 12 bases lying between them. The length of the CDR3 is 13 residues. Germline CDR1 ENHRY, CDR2 SYGVKD. The CDR3 DNA sequence: TGTGCCATCAGTCCGGGGGAGGAGACTGAAGCTTTCTTT. Amino acids: CAISPGEETEAFF.

V gene TRBV7-2 combines with J gene TRBJ1-5, with unresolved D. Trimming removed 4 bases at V and 11 bases at J, with 12 bases between. The CDR3 loop spans 12 amino acids. Germline V CDR1 and CDR2: SGHTA, FQGNSA. CDR3 bases: TGTGCCAGCAGCTCACCGAGCGGCGCCCAGCATTTT. Its translation is CASSSPSGAQHF.

V gene TRBV11-3 combines with J gene TRBJ2-1, with no clear D. The V gene lost 5 bases and the J gene lost 9 bases, with 11 bases spanning the gap. Germline values: CDR1 SGHNT, CDR2 YENEEA. CDR3 size: 12 residues. Written as DNA, the CDR3 is TGTGCCAGCAGCCATTCTAGATCTGAGCAGTTCTTC. Protein product: CASSHSRSEQFF.

CDR3 DNA: TGTGCCTGGGCCCGAAACTTGGGACTAGGAGGCGAGCAGTACTTC. This sequence encodes CAWARNLGLGGEQYF. The chain couples TRBV30 to TRBJ2-7; 8 bases fit TRBD2. Losses at the gene ends were 5 bases for V and 6 bases for J; bases not matched to a gene: 15. The CDR3 has 15 amino acids. The germline V gene has CDR1 GTSNPN and CDR2 SVGIG (reference sequence).

V gene TRBV27 combines with J gene TRBJ1-2, with D uncertain. Trimming removed 2 bases from V and 4 bases from J, with 26 bases in between. The germline V gene encodes CDR1 MNHEY and CDR2 SMNVEV (reference sequence). The CDR3 covers 19 residues. In DNA form, the CDR3 reads TGTGCCAGCAGTTTAAGGAGGGCAGCAAGTCTATATGAGCTCTATGGCTACACCTTC. Protein product: CASSLRRAASLYELYGYTF.

There are a few counts of this clone. The chain links TRBV6-6 to TRBJ2-3, with 10 bases fitting TRBD2. Germline values: CDR1 MNHNY, CDR2 SVGAGI (reference sequence). The CDR3 runs 15 residues. J was trimmed by 0 bases and V by 4 bases; bases with no gene match: 1. The CDR3 nucleotides read TGTGCCAGCAGTTCAGCGGGAGGGAGCACAGATACGCAGTATTTT. Protein: CASSSAGGSTDTQYF.

Notes on this clone: This may be a read error: a much more frequent sequence differs by one nucleotide. The chain carries TRBV5-4 and TRBJ2-5; no firm D call. The J call may be faulty, since TRBJ2-7 better matches the DNA end. Germline CDR1 reads SGHNT; CDR2 reads YYREEE (reference sequence). The CDR3 runs 13 residues. The DNA of the CDR3 is TGTGCCAGCAGCTTGGACTACTCCTACGAGCAGTACTTC. It translates to CASSLDYSYEQYF.

The V call is TRBV28, the J call TRBJ2-7; 11 bases are shared with TRBD1. This CDR3 is built from 12 residues. V was clipped by 6 bases and J by 6 bases; unmatched bases: 1. Germline lookup yields CDR1 MDHEN and CDR2 SYDVKM. The CDR3 DNA reads as TGTGCCAGCAGGGGACAGGGGGGCGAGCAGTACTTC. Its protein product is CASRGQGGEQYF. Full variable domain (missing parts from reference TRBV28 and TRBJ2-7): DVKVTQSSRYLVKRTGEKVFLECVQDMDHENMFWYRQDPGLGLRLIYFSYDVKMKEKGDIPEGYSVSREKKERFSLILESASTNQTSMYLCASRGQGGEQYFGPGTRLTVT.

The rearrangement links TRBV19 to TRBJ2-7, with 7 bases that match TRBD1. CDR1 is LNHDA, CDR2 SQIVND, per germline (reference sequence). V shed 9 bases and J 3 bases; nucleotides not matched to a gene: 11. The length of the CDR3 is 14 residues. Here the CDR3 reads CASSFQGVIYEQYF. The CDR3 DNA reads as TGTGCCAGCTCCTTCCAGGGGGTAATCTACGAGCAGTACTTC.

The chain employs TRBV7-2 and TRBJ2-5; D call uncertain. The CDR3 sequence is 13 residues long. The V and J ends lost 7 bases and 4 bases respectively, with 13 bases between them. Germline assignment: CDR1 SGHTA and CDR2 FQGNSA. The CDR3 region is CASTLAEAETQYF. CDR3 DNA sequence: TGTGCCAGCACCCTTGCCGAGGCAGAGACCCAGTACTTC.

The V gene is TRBV6-5, the J gene TRBJ2-5; 11 bases are a match to TRBD1. The J call may be in error: the DNA end matches TRBJ2-7 better. Germline V gene sequence: CDR1 MNHEY, CDR2 SVGAGI. CDR3 length equals 15 residues. The CDR3 reads CASSPRTGGRYEQYF. The CDR3 DNA is TGTGCCAGCAGCCCCCGGACAGGGGGCCGGTACGAGCAGTACTTC.